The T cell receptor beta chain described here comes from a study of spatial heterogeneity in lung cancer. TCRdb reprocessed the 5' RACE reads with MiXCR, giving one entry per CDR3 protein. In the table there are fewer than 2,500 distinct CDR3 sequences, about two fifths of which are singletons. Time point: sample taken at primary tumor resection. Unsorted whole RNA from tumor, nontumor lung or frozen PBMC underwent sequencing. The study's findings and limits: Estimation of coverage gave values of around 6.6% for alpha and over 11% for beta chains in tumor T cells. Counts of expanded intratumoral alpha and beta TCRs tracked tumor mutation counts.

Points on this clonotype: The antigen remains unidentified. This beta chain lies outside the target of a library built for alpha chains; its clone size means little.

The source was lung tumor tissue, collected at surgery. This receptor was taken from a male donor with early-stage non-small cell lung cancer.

Here the CDR3 DNA reads TGTGCCAGCAGCTTACAGAGCGGGGGGTTCTACAATGAGCAGTTCTTC. This translates into CASSLQSGGFYNEQFF. This chain joins TRBV5-6 and TRBJ2-1; 9 bases line up with TRBD2. V dropped 2 bases and J dropped 3; count of bases not matched to a gene: 6. This CDR3 spans 16 amino acids. CDR1 SGHDT and CDR2 YYEEEE come from the germline V gene.